The 19 T cell receptor beta chains presented below share a single source sample, sequenced in a study of T cell responses to AZD1222 COVID-19 vaccine. The table came from immunoSEQ multiplex PCR; TCRdb's copy has only in-frame clones and leaves some out. The table lists 130,000 to 150,000 clones, around 94% of them singletons. The sample consisted of peripheral blood, taken after recovery from COVID-19. The origin of the receptors is an adult who had recovered from COVID-19.

The J gene is TRBJ1-5, the V gene TRBV7-9, with a possible D match to TRBD1 (5 bases). The CDR3 sequence is 14 residues long. Germline CDR1 reads SEHNR; CDR2 reads FQNEAQ (reference sequence). Trimming took off 1 base at V and 6 bases at J, with 10 bases between the two ends. The DNA of the CDR3 is TGTGCCAGCAGCTTAGAGGGTGGGGGTCAGCCCCAGCATTTT. Translating it yields CASSLEGGGQPQHF.

The chain joins TRBV29-1 to TRBJ1-1, with D uncertain. The CDR3 runs 12 residues. The V gene's germline CDR1 is SQVTM and CDR2 ANQGSEA. Trimming removed 5 bases from V and 8 bases from J, with 15 bases in between. The CDR3 sequence: CSVTTFGPEAFF. The CDR3 nucleotides read TGCAGCGTTACTACTTTCGGGCCCGAAGCTTTCTTT. Complete variable domain (other parts from reference TRBV29-1 and TRBJ1-1): SAVISQKPSRDICQRGTSLTIQCQVDSQVTMMFWYRQQPGQSLTLIATANQGSEATYESGFVIDKFPISRPNLTFSTLTVSNMSPEDSSIYLCSVTTFGPEAFFGQGTRLTVV.

This chain connects TRBV24-1 to TRBJ2-2; 8 bases map to TRBD2. V lost 2 bases, J lost 4 bases, and 5 bases stayed unmatched. Germline V gene lookup returns CDR1 KGHDR and CDR2 SFDVKD. The CDR3 covers 16 residues. CDR3 sequence reads: CATSDWGLGPTGELFF. The CDR3, as DNA: TGTGCCACCAGTGATTGGGGACTAGGACCCACCGGGGAGCTGTTTTTT.

The V gene is TRBV19, the J gene TRBJ2-5, with 8 bases identical to TRBD1. V was clipped by 8 bases and J by 4 bases; unmatched bases: 15. Germline V lookup: CDR1 LNHDA, CDR2 SQIVND (reference sequence). There are 16 residues in the CDR3. The CDR3: CASGAIGGTGGETQYF. As DNA, the CDR3 is TGTGCCAGTGGGGCCATCGGAGGAACAGGGGGAGAGACCCAGTACTTC. Based on the CDR3 plus reference TRBV19 and TRBJ2-5, the full variable domain is DGGITQSPKYLFRKEGQNVTLSCEQNLNHDAMYWYRQDPGQGLRLIYYSQIVNDFQKGDIAEGYSVSREKKESFPLTVTSAQKNPTAFYLCASGAIGGTGGETQYFGPGTRLLVL.

The rearrangement links TRBV5-1 to TRBJ2-1, with D uncertain. Germline CDR1 and CDR2: SGHRS and YFSETQ. V shed 4 bases and J shed 0 bases, with 5 bases lying between them. The CDR3 spans 13 residues. The CDR3 sequence: CASSPPSYNEQFF. The CDR3 nucleotides are TGCGCCAGCAGCCCCCCCTCCTACAATGAGCAGTTCTTC.

This clone was seen only once. The chain links TRBV11-1 to TRBJ2-1, with 8 positions matching TRBD2. The CDR3 consists of 16 residues. V trimming: 6 bases; J trimming: 6 bases; junction bases outside the gene matches: 13. Germline CDR1 and CDR2: SGHAT and FQDESV (reference sequence). The CDR3 DNA reads TGTGCCAGCAGGAATATAGCGCGGGAGGTCCGCAATGAGCAGTTCTTC. Encoded protein: CASRNIAREVRNEQFF.

This rearrangement joins TRBV9 to TRBJ1-4; tentative D call: TRBD1 (5 bases). Germline V lookup: CDR1 SGDLS, CDR2 YYNGEE. This CDR3 contains 14 residues. V lost 2 bases and J 3 bases, leaving 8 bases between the germline ends. The CDR3 nucleotides read TGTGCCAGCAGCGTTGGGACCTCTAATGAAAAACTGTTTTTT. Amino acid sequence: CASSVGTSNEKLFF.

The V gene is TRBV24-1, the J gene TRBJ2-1; maybe TRBD2 (6 bases). The length of the CDR3 is 16 residues. Trimming pared 5 bases from V and 4 bases from J, leaving 17 bases between. CDR1 and CDR2 from the germline V gene are KGHDR and SFDVKD. This chain's CDR3 is CATSGDQPEGYNEQFF. The DNA for the CDR3 is TGTGCCACCAGTGGAGACCAACCGGAGGGGTACAATGAGCAGTTCTTC.

The chain employs TRBV28 and TRBJ2-3; D is tentatively TRBD1 or TRBD2 (5 bases each). V was shortened by 3 bases and J by 5 bases, with 18 bases between the two germline ends. CDR3 length: 16 amino acids. Per the germline V gene, CDR1 is MDHEN and CDR2 is SYDVKM. CDR3 nucleotides: TGTGCCAGCAGTTTGGGGGTGGACCACTCGGGAGATACGCAGTATTTT. Protein: CASSLGVDHSGDTQYF.

Regarding this clone: At the DNA level, this CDR3 is encoded by other sequences in the same sample as well. CDR3 sequence: CASSPDRVGNQPQHF. Written as DNA, the CDR3 is TGTGCCAGCTCGCCAGACAGGGTGGGCAATCAGCCCCAGCATTTT. This rearrangement joins TRBV18 to TRBJ1-5, with 7 bases identical to TRBD1. The CDR3 runs to 15 residues. CDR1 is KGHSH, CDR2 LQKENI, per germline. With 6 bases clipped from V and 2 bases from J, the junction kept 7 bases outside the gene matches.

The V call is TRBV9, the J call TRBJ2-6; maybe TRBD2 (5 bases). The ends were cut back, 0 bases at V and 2 bases at J, with 9 bases in the middle. Germline CDR1 SGDLS, CDR2 YYNGEE. The CDR3 consists of 16 residues. The CDR3 DNA sequence: TGTGCCAGCAGCGTAGATTCGAGGGCTGGGGCCAACGTCCTGACTTTC. Amino acid sequence: CASSVDSRAGANVLTF.

This chain joins TRBV7-2 and TRBJ2-7; 11 nucleotides match TRBD2. Germline V lookup: CDR1 SGHTA, CDR2 FQGNSA. The CDR3 is made up of 19 amino acids. V trimming: 1 base; J trimming: 2 bases; junction bases outside the gene matches: 13. CDR3 residues: CASSLGGTSGSSLTYEQYF. The CDR3 bases are TGTGCCAGCAGCTTAGGAGGAACTAGCGGGAGCTCCTTGACCTACGAGCAGTACTTC.

This clone was detected once. The chain is built from TRBV18 and TRBJ2-3, with 8 bases lining up with TRBD2. Per the germline V gene, CDR1 is KGHSH and CDR2 is LQKENI. The trim removed 3 bases at V and 1 base at J, leaving 6 bases unmatched. This CDR3 region has 16 residues. The CDR3, as DNA: TGTGCCAGCTCACCGCGGAGCGGGAGTGGCACAGATACGCAGTATTTT. Translating it yields CASSPRSGSGTDTQYF.

The J gene is TRBJ1-2, the V gene TRBV10-3; possible D gene TRBD1, 5 bases. This CDR3 region has 14 residues. Trimming removed 8 bases from V and 3 bases from J, with 16 bases in between. CDR1 is ENHRY and CDR2 is SYGVKD in the germline V gene. The chain's CDR3 is CAIAVQGADYGYTF. In nucleotides, the CDR3 is TGTGCCATCGCTGTTCAAGGGGCTGACTATGGCTACACCTTC.

J is TRBJ2-3 and V is TRBV10-1, with 8 bases matching TRBD2. The CDR3 runs to 15 residues. In germline, CDR1 is WNHNN, CDR2 SYGVQD (reference sequence). Trimming at V came to 5 bases and at J to 2 bases, leaving 6 bases not matched to a gene. CDR3 DNA: TGCGCCAGCAGTACCGGGACTAGGCCCACAGATACGCAGTATTTT. The encoded protein is CASSTGTRPTDTQYF.

The genes are TRBV28 and TRBJ2-5; the match to TRBD1 covers 9 bases. CDR3 length: 18 amino acids. Trimming cost V 3 bases and J 4 bases; bases outside gene matches: 15. In germline, CDR1 is MDHEN, CDR2 SYDVKM. CDR3 amino acids: CASSFLRAGTGIRETQYF. Written as DNA, the CDR3 is TGTGCCAGCAGTTTCTTACGCGCCGGGACAGGGATTCGAGAGACCCAGTACTTC. Filled out from reference TRBV28 and TRBJ2-5, the complete variable domain reads DVKVTQSSRYLVKRTGEKVFLECVQDMDHENMFWYRQDPGLGLRLIYFSYDVKMKEKGDIPEGYSVSREKKERFSLILESASTNQTSMYLCASSFLRAGTGIRETQYFGPGTRLLVL.

The chain carries TRBV19 and TRBJ2-7, with 7 bases lining up with TRBD2. This CDR3 spans 16 amino acids. J gave up 0 bases and V 4 bases, and 9 bases lay outside the gene matches. The germline gives CDR1 LNHDA, CDR2 SQIVND (reference sequence). This CDR3 reads CASSTRLAESSYEQYF. The DNA of the CDR3 is TGTGCCAGTAGTACCCGTCTAGCGGAGAGCTCCTACGAGCAGTACTTC.

This chain connects TRBV3-1 (or the pseudogene TRBV3-2) to TRBJ2-1; TRBD2 is a possible D gene (6 bases). CDR3 length: 14 residues. The germline gives CDR1 LGHDT, CDR2 YNNKEL (reference sequence). The V gene lost 2 bases and the J gene lost 9 bases, with 14 bases spanning the gap. CDR3 DNA sequence: TGTGCCAGCAGCCAAATAGGAGCGGGTCCTGAGCAGTTCTTC. Translated, it gives CASSQIGAGPEQFF.

This chain's CDR3 is CASSLEPQGGEQYF. CDR3 nucleotide sequence: TGTGCCAGCAGCTTAGAACCGCAGGGGGGCGAGCAGTACTTC. This chain links TRBV7-6 with TRBJ2-7; D may be TRBD1 (7 bases). The CDR3 has 14 amino acids. Per the germline V gene, CDR1 is SGHVS and CDR2 is FNYEAQ. V gave up 1 base and J gave up 6 bases, with 13 bases separating them.